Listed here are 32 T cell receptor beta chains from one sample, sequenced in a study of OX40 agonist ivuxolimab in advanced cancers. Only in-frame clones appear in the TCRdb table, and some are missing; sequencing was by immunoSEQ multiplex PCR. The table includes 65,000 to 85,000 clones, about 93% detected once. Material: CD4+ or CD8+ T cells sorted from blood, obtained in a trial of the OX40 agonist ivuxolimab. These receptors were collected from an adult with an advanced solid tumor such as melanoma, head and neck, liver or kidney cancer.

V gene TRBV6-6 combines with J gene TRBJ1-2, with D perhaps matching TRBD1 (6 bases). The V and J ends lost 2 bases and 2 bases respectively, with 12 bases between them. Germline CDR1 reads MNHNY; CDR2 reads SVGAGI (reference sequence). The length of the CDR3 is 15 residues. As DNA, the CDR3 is TGTGCCAGCAGTTACAACCAGGGGATCAACTATGGCTACACCTTC. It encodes CASSYNQGINYGYTF.

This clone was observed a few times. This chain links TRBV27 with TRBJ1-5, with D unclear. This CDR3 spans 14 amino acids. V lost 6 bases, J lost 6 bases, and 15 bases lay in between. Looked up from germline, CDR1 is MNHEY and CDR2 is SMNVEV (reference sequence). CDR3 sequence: CASSLGSTSQPQHF. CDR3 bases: TGTGCCAGCAGCCTAGGATCGACGAGTCAGCCCCAGCATTTT.

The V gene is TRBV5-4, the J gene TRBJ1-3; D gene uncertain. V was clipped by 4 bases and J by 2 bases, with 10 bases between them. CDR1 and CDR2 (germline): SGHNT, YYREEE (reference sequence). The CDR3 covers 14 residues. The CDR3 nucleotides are TGTGCCAGCAGCAACCGCGGGACTGGAAACACCATATATTTT. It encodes CASSNRGTGNTIYF.

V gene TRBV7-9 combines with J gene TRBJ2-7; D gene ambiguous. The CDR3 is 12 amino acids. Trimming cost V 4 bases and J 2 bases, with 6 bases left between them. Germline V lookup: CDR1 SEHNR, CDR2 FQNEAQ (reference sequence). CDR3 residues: CASSSGPYEQYF. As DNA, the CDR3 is TGTGCCAGCAGCTCCGGACCCTACGAGCAGTACTTC.

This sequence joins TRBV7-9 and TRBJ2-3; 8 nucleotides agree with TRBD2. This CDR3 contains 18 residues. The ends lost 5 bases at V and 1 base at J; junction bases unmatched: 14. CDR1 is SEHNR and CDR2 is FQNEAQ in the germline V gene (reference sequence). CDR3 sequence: CASSPLFSWREGTDTQYF. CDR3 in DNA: TGTGCCAGCAGCCCCCTTTTCTCATGGCGGGAGGGCACAGATACGCAGTATTTT.

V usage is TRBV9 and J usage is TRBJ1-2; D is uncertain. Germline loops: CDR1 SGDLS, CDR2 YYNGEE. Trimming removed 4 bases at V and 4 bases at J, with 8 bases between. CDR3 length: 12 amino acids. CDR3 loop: CASSPAPYGYTF. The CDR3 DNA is TGTGCCAGCAGCCCAGCCCCCTATGGCTACACCTTC.

In nucleotides, the CDR3 is TGTGCCAGCAGTCTGACAGGGGCCATGAACACTGAAGCTTTCTTT. As protein: CASSLTGAMNTEAFF. The chain has TRBV27 and TRBJ1-1; 8 nucleotides line up with TRBD1. J gave up 0 bases and V 5 bases, and 5 bases lay outside the gene matches. Germline CDR1 reads MNHEY; CDR2 reads SMNVEV (reference sequence). CDR3 length: 15 amino acids.

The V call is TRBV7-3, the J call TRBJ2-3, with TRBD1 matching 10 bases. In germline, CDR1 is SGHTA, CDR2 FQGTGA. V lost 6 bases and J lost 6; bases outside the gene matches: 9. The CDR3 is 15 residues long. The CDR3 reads CASSRGQGNFDTQYF. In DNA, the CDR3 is TGTGCCAGCAGTAGGGGACAGGGGAATTTCGATACGCAGTATTTT. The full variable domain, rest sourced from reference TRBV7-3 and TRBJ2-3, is GAGVSQTPSNKVTEKGKYVELRCDPISGHTALYWYRQSLGQGPEFLIYFQGTGAADDSGLPNDRFFAVRPEGSVSTLKIQRTERGDSAVYLCASSRGQGNFDTQYFGPGTRLTVL.

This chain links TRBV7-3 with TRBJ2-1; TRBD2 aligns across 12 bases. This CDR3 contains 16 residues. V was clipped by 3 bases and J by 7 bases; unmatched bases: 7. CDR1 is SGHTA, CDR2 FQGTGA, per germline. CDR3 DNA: TGTGCCAGCAGCTTCCTAGCGGGAGGGCCCAGGAATGAGCAGTTCTTC. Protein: CASSFLAGGPRNEQFF.

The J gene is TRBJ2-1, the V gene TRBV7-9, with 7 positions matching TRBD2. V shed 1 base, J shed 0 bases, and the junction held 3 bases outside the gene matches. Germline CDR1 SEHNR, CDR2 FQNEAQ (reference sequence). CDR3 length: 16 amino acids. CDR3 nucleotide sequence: TGTGCCAGCAGCTTAGTCGGCGGGAGCTCCTACAATGAGCAGTTCTTC. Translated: CASSLVGGSSYNEQFF.

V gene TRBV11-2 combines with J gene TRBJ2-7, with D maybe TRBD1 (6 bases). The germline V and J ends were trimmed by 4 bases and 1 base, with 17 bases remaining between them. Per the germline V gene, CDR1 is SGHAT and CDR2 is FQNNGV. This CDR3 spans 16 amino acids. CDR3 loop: CASSSGTGTPSYEQYF. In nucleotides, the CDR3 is TGTGCCAGCAGCTCCGGGACCGGGACACCGTCCTACGAGCAGTACTTC.

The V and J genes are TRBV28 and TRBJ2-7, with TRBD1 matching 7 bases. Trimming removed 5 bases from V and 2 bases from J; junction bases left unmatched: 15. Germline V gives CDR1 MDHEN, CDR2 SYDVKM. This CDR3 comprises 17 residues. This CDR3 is CASSRGAGGLATYEQYF. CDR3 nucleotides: TGTGCCAGCAGTAGAGGAGCAGGGGGTCTTGCTACCTACGAGCAGTACTTC.

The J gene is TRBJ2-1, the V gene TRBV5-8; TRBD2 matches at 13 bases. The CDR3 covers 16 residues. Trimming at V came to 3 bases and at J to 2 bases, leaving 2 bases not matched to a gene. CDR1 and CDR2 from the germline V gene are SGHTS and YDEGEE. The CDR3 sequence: CASSWGTSGTYNEQFF. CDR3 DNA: TGTGCCAGCAGCTGGGGGACTAGCGGGACCTACAATGAGCAGTTCTTC.

The CDR3 spells CASSLSLKAQYYF. CDR3 coding DNA: TGTGCCAGCAGTTTAAGTCTCAAGGCACAATACTACTTC. The chain combines TRBV27 with TRBJ2-7; no clear D gene. The V gene lost 2 bases and the J gene lost 13 bases, with 18 bases spanning the gap. This CDR3 spans 13 amino acids. From germline, CDR1 is MNHEY and CDR2 SMNVEV (reference sequence).

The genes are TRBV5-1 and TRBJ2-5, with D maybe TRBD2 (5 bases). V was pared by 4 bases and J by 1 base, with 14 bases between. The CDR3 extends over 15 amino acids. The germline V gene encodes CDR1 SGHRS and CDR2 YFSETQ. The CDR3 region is CASSRIGKVQETQYF. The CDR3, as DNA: TGCGCCAGCAGCCGGATCGGGAAAGTCCAAGAGACCCAGTACTTC.

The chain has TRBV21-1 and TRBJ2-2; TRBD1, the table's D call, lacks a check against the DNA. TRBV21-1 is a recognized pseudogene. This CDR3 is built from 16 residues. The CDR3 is CASIVSTDTFTGELFF. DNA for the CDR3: TGTGCCAGCATCGTATCAACTGACACCTTCACCGGGGAGCTGTTTTTT.

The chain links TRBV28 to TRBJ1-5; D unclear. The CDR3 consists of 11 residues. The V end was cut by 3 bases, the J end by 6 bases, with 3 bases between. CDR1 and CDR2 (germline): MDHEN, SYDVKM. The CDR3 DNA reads TGTGCCAGCAGTTTCGGTCAGCCCCAGCATTTT. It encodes CASSFGQPQHF.

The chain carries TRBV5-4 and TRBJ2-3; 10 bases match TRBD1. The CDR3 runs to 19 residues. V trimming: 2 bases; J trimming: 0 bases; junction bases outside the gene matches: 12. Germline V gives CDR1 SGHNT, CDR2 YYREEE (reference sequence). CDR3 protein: CASSFPDRGRQSSTDTQYF. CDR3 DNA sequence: TGTGCCAGCAGCTTCCCCGACAGGGGGCGACAATCTAGCACAGATACGCAGTATTTT.

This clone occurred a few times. CDR3 residues: CASSLRTVSSYEQYF. The CDR3 region has the DNA TGTGCCAGCAGCTTAAGGACGGTGAGCTCCTACGAGCAGTACTTC. The genes are TRBV11-2 and TRBJ2-7; no clear D. The V end lost 2 bases, the J end lost 0 bases, and 11 bases lay between the germline ends. Germline CDR1 SGHAT, CDR2 FQNNGV. The length of the CDR3 is 15 residues. The full variable domain, with the rest looked up from reference TRBV11-2 and TRBJ2-7, is EAGVAQSPRYKIIEKRQSVAFWCNPISGHATLYWYQQILGQGPKLLIQFQNNGVVDDSQLPKDRFSAERLKGVDSTLKIQPAKLEDSAVYLCASSLRTVSSYEQYFGPGTRLTVT.

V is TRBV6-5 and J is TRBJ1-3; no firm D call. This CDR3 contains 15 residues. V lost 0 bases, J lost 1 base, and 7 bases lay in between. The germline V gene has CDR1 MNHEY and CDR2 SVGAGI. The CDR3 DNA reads TGTGCCAGCAGTTACTCGAGAGGTTCTGGAAACACCATATATTTT. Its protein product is CASSYSRGSGNTIYF.

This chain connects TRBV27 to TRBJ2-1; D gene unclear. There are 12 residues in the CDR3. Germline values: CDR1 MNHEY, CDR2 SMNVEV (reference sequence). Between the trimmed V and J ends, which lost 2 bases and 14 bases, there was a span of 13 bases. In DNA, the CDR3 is TGTGCCAGCAGTTTACCGGGCCCCCTCGAGTTCTTC. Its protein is CASSLPGPLEFF.

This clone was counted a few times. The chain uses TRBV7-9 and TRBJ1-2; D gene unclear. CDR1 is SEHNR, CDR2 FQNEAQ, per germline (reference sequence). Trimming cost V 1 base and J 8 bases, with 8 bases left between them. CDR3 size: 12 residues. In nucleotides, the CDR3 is TGTGCCAGCAGCTTAGTGGTAGAAGGCTACACCTTC. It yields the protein CASSLVVEGYTF. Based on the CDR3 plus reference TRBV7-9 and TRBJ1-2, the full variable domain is DTGVSQNPRHKITKRGQNVTFRCDPISEHNRLYWYRQTLGQGPEFLTYFQNEAQLEKSRLLSDRFSAERPKGSFSTLEIQRTEQGDSAMYLCASSLVVEGYTFGSGTRLTVV.

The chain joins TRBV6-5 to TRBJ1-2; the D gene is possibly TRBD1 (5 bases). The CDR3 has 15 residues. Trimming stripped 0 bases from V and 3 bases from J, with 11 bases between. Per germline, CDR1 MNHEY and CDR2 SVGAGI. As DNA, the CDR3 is TGTGCCAGCAGTTACTCAGACCGGGGGGACTATGGCTACACCTTC. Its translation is CASSYSDRGDYGYTF.

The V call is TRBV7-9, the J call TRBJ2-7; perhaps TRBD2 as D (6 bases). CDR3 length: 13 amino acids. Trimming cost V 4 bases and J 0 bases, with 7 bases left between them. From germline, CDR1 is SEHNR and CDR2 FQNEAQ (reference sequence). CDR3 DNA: TGTGCCAGCAGCTACGGGAGCTCCTACGAGCAGTACTTC. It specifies CASSYGSSYEQYF. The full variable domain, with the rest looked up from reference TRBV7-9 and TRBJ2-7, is DTGVSQNPRHKITKRGQNVTFRCDPISEHNRLYWYRQTLGQGPEFLTYFQNEAQLEKSRLLSDRFSAERPKGSFSTLEIQRTEQGDSAMYLCASSYGSSYEQYFGPGTRLTVT.

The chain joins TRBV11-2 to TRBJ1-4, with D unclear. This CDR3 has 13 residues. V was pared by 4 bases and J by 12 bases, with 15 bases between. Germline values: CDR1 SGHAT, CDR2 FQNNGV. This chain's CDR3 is CASSSNGVAELFF. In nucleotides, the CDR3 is TGTGCCAGCAGCTCGAACGGGGTTGCAGAACTGTTTTTT.

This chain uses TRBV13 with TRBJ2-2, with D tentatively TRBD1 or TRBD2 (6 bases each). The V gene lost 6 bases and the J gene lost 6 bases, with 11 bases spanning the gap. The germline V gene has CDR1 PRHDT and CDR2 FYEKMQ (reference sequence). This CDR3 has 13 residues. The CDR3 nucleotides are TGTGCCAGCAGGTGGGGGGCGCCCGGGGAGCTGTTTTTT. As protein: CASRWGAPGELFF.

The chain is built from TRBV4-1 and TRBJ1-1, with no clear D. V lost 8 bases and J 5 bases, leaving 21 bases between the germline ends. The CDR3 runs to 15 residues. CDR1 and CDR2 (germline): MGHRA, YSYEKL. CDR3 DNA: TGCGCCAGCGCGCCGGGCCCCCTCAGCGGGACTGAAGCTTTCTTT. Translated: CASAPGPLSGTEAFF.

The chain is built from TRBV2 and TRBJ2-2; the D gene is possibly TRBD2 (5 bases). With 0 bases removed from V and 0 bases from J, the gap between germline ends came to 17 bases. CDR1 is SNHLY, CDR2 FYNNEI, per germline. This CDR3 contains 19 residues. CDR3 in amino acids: CASSEARARGVPNTGELFF. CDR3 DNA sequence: TGTGCCAGCAGTGAAGCGAGGGCCCGAGGAGTCCCGAACACCGGGGAGCTGTTTTTT.

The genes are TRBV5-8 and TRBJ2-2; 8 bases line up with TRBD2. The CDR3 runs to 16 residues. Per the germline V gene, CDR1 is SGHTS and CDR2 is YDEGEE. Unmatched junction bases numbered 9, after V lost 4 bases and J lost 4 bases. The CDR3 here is CASSGTGGLSTGELFF. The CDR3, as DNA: TGTGCCAGCAGCGGGACGGGGGGGCTGAGCACCGGGGAGCTGTTTTTT.

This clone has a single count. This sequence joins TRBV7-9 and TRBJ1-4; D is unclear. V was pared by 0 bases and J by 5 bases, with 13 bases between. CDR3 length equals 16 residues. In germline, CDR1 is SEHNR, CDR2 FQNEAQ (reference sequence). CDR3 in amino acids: CASSLAGAGENEKLFF. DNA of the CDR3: TGTGCCAGCAGCTTAGCGGGAGCTGGGGAGAATGAAAAACTGTTTTTT.

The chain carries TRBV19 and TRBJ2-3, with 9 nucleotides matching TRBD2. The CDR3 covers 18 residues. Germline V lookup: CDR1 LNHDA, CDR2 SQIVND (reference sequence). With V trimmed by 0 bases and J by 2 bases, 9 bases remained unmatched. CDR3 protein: CASSIDGPTSGNTDTQYF. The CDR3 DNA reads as TGTGCCAGTAGTATAGACGGACCGACTAGCGGCAACACAGATACGCAGTATTTT. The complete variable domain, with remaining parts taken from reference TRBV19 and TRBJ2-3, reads DGGITQSPKYLFRKEGQNVTLSCEQNLNHDAMYWYRQDPGQGLRLIYYSQIVNDFQKGDIAEGYSVSREKKESFPLTVTSAQKNPTAFYLCASSIDGPTSGNTDTQYFGPGTRLTVL.

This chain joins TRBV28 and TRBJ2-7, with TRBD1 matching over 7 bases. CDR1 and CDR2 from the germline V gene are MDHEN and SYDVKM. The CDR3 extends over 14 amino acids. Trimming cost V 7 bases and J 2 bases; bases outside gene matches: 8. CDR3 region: CASTLRDRPYEQYF. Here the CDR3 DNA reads TGTGCCAGCACACTCCGGGACAGACCCTACGAGCAGTACTTC.